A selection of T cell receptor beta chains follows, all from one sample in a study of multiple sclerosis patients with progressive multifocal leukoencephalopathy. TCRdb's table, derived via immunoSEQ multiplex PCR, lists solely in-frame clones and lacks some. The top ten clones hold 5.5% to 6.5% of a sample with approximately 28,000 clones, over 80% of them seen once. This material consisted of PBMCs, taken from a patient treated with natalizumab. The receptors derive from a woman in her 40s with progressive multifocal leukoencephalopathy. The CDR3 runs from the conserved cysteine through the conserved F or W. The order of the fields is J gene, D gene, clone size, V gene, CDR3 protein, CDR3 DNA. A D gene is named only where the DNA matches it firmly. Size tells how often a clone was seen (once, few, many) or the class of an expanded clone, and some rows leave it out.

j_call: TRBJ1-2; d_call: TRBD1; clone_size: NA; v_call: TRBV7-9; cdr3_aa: CASSLDRGYYGYTF; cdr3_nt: TGTGCCAGCAGCTTAGACAGGGGTTACTATGGCTACACCTTC
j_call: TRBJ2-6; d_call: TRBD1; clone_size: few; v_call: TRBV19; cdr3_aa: CASSRDPGTAGSGANVLTF; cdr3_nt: TGTGCCAGTAGTAGAGACCCCGGGACAGCCGGCTCTGGGGCCAACGTCCTGACTTTC
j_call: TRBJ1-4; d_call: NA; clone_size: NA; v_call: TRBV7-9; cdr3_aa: CASSSTRLEVEKLFF; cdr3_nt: TGTGCCAGCAGCTCAACACGGCTGGAAGTTGAAAAACTGTTTTTT
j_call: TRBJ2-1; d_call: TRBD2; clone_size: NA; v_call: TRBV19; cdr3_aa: CASSISHSGGAGGEQFF; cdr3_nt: TGTGCCAGTAGTATATCCCATAGCGGGGGGGCTGGAGGTGAGCAGTTCTTC
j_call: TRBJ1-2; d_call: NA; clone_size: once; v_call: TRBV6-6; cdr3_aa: CASSYEDPRYNYGYTF; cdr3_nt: TGTGCCAGCAGTTACGAGGACCCACGCTATAACTATGGCTACACCTTC
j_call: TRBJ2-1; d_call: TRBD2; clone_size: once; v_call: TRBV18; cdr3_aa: CASSRRTSGYNEQFF; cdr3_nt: TGTGCCAGCTCACGACGGACTAGCGGTTACAATGAGCAGTTCTTC
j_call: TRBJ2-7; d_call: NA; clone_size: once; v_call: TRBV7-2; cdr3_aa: CASSLTKGHSESYEQYF; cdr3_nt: TGTGCCAGCAGCTTAACTAAGGGTCATAGCGAATCCTACGAGCAGTACTTC
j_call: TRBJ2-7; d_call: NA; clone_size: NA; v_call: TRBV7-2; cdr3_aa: CASSLVGTAGYEQYF; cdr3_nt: TGTGCCAGCAGCTTAGTCGGCACCGCCGGCTACGAGCAGTACTTC
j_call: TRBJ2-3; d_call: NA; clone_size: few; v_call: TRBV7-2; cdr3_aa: CASSPRVTDTQYF; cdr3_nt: TGTGCCAGCAGCCCCCGGGTCACAGATACGCAGTATTTT
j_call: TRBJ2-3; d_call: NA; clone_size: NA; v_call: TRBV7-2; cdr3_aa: CASSLGGLDTQYF; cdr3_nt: TGTGCCAGCAGCTTAGGCGGTTTAGATACGCAGTATTTT
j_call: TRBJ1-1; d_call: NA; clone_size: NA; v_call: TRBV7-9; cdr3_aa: CASSLGQVNTEAFF; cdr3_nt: TGTGCCAGCAGCTTAGGACAGGTCAACACTGAAGCTTTCTTT
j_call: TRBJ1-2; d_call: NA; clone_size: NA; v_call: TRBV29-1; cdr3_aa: CSVEEWDWQDNYGYTF; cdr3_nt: TGCAGCGTTGAGGAATGGGATTGGCAGGATAACTATGGCTACACCTTC
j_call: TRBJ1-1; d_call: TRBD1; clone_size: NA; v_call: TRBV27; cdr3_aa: CASSVTGWGGTEAFF; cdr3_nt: TGTGCCAGCAGTGTGACAGGGTGGGGCGGCACTGAAGCTTTCTTT
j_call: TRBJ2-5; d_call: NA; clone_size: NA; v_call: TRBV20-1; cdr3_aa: CSARVGMAQYF; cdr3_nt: TGCAGTGCTAGAGTCGGGATGGCCCAGTACTTC
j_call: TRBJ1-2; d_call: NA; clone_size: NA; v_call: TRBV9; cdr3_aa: CASSVGGHVSNYGYTF; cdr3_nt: TGTGCCAGCAGCGTAGGGGGACACGTCTCTAACTATGGCTACACCTTC
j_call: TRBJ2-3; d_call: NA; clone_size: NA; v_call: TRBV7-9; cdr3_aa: CASSLLVSADTQYF; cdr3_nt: TGTGCCAGCAGCTTGCTGGTTTCGGCAGATACGCAGTATTTT
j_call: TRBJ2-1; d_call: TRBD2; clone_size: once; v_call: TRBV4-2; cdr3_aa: CASSRFGGDEQFF; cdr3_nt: TGTGCCAGCAGCCGCTTTGGGGGGGACGAGCAGTTCTTC
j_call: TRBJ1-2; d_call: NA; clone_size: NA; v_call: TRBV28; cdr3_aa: CASSFRGAGGYGYTF; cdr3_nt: TGTGCCAGCAGTTTTCGGGGGGCCGGGGGCTATGGCTACACCTTC
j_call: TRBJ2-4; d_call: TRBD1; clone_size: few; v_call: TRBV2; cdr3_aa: CASSEQGAAKNIQYF; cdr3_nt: TGTGCCAGCAGTGAACAGGGGGCGGCCAAAAACATTCAGTACTTC
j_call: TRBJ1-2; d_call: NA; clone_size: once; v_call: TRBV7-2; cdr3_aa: CASSQGSNYGYTF; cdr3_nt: TGTGCCAGCAGCCAGGGGAGTAACTATGGCTACACCTTC
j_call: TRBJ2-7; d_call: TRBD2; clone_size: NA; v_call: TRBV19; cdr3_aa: CASSSPGLLTGSYEQYF; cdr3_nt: TGTGCCAGTAGTAGTCCGGGACTATTAACGGGCTCCTACGAGCAGTACTTC
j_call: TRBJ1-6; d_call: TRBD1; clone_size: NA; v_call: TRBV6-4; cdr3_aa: CASSPGGTGGSPLHF; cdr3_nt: TGTGCCAGCAGTCCTGGGGGGACAGGGGGCTCACCCCTCCACTTT